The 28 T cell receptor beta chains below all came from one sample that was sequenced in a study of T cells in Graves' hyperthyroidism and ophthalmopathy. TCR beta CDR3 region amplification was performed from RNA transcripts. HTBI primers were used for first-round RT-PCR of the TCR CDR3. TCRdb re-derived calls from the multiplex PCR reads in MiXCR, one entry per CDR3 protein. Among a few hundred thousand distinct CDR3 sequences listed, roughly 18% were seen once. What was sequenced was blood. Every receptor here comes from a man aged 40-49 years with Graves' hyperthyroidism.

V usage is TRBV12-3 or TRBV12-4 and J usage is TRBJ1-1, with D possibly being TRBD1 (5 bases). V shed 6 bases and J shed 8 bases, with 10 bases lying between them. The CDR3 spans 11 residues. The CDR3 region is CASSSGREAFF. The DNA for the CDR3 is TGTGCCAGCAGCTCAGGGAGAGAAGCTTTCTTT.

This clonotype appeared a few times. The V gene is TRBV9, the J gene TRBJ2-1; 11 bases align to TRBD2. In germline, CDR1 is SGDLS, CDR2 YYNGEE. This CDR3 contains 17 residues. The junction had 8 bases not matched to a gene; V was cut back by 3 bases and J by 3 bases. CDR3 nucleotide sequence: TGTGCCAGCAGCGCTCTCTGGACTAGCGGGCTCTACAATGAGCAGTTCTTC. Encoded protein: CASSALWTSGLYNEQFF.

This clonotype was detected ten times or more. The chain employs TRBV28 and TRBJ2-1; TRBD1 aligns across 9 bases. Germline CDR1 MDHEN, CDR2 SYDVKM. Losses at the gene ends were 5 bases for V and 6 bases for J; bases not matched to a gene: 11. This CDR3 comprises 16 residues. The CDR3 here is CASSKFLGQGPNEQFF. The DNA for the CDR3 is TGTGCCAGCAGTAAATTTTTGGGACAGGGACCCAATGAGCAGTTCTTC.

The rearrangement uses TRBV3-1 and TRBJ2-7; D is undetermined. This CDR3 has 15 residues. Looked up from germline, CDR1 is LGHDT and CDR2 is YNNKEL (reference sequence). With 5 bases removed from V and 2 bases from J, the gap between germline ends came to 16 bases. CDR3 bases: TGTGCCAGCAGCAACTCGGACGGCGAGCCCTACGAGCAGTACTTC. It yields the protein CASSNSDGEPYEQYF.

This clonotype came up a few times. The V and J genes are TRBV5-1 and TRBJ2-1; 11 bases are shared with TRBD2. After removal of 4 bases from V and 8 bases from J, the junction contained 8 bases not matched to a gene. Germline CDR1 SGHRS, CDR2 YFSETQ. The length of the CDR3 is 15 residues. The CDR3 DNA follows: TGCGCCAGCAGCATAGGGACTAGCGGCGAGGATGAGCAGTTCTTC. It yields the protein CASSIGTSGEDEQFF.

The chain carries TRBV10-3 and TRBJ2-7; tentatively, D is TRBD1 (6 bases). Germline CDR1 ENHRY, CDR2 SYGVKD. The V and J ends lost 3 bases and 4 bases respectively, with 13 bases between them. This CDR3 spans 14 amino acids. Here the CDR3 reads CAISDPYRDYEQYF. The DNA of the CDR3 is TGTGCCATCAGTGATCCATACAGGGATTACGAGCAGTACTTC.

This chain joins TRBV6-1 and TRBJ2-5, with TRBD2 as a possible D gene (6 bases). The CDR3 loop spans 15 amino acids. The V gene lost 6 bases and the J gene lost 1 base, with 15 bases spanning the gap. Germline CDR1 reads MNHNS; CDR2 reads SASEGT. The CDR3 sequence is CASRAWDSSQETQYF. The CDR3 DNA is TGTGCCAGCAGGGCTTGGGACTCCTCCCAAGAGACCCAGTACTTC.

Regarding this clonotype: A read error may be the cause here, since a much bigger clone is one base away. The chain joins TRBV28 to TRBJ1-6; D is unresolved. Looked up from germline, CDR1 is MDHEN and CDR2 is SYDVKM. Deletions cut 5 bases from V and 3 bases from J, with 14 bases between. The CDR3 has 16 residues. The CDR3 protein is CASSEDWVNYNSPLHF. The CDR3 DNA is TGTGCCAGCAGTGAGGATTGGGTGAACTATAATTCACCCCTCCACTTT. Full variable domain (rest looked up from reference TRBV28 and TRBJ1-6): DVKVTQSSRYLVKRTGEKVFLECVQDMDHENMFWYRQDPGLGLRLIYFSYDVKMKEKGDIPEGYSVSREKKERFSLILESASTNQTSMYLCASSEDWVNYNSPLHFGNGTRLTVT.

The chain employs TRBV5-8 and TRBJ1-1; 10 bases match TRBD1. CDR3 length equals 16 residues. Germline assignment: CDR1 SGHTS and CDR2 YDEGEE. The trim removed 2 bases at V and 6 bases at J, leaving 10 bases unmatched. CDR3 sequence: CASSLGGQGRWAEAFF. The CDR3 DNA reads TGTGCCAGCAGCTTAGGGGGACAGGGGAGGTGGGCTGAAGCTTTCTTT.

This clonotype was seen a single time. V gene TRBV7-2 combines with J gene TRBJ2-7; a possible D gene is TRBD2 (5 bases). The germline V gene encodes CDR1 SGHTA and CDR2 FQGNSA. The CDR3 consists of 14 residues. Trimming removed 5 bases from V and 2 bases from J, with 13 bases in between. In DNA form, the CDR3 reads TGTGCCAGCAGCACGGACTTCTCAACCTACGAGCAGTACTTC. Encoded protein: CASSTDFSTYEQYF.

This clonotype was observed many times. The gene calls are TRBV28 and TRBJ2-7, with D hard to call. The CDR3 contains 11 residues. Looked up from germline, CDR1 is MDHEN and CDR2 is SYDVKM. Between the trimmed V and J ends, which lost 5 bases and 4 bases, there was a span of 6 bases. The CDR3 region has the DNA TGTGCCAGCAGTACCCTTTACGAGCAGTACTTC. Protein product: CASSTLYEQYF.

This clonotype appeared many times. The CDR3 loop reads CASSGDILNTEAFF. The CDR3 coding sequence is TGCGCCAGCAGCGGGGACATTTTGAACACTGAAGCTTTCTTT. This chain links TRBV5-1 with TRBJ1-1, with TRBD1 as a possible D gene (6 bases). Deletions cut 4 bases from V and 0 bases from J, with 10 bases between. This CDR3 has 14 residues. Germline-derived CDR1 and CDR2 are SGHRS and YFSETQ.

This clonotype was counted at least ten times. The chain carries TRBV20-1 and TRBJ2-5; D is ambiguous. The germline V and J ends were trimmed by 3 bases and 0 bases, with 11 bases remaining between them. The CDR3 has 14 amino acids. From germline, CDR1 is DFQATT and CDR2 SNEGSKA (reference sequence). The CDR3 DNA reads TGCAGTGCTAGGCCTACTGGGTACCAAGAGACCCAGTACTTC. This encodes CSARPTGYQETQYF.

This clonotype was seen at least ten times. CDR3 nucleotides: TGCAGTGCTAGAGCCAGTGACGGTGAAGCTTTCTTT. Translated: CSARASDGEAFF. The chain recombines TRBV20-1 with TRBJ1-1; D unclear. Germline V gene data show CDR1 as DFQATT and CDR2 as SNEGSKA (reference sequence). The CDR3 runs to 12 residues. Trimming left V 1 base short and J 7 bases short, with 10 bases between.

The CDR3 here is CASSPPSRVRYGYTF. The DNA of the CDR3 is TGTGCCAGCAGCCCGCCGTCCAGGGTGAGGTATGGCTACACCTTC. This chain uses TRBV28 with TRBJ1-2; maybe TRBD1 (5 bases). Germline loops: CDR1 MDHEN, CDR2 SYDVKM. Between the trimmed V and J ends, which lost 6 bases and 5 bases, there was a span of 19 bases. This CDR3 is 15 amino acids long.

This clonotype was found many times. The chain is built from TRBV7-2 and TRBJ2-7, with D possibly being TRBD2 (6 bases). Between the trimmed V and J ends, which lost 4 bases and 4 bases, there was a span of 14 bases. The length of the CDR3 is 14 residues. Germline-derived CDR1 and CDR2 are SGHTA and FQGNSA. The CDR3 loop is CASSSPGLIYEQYF. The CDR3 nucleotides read TGTGCCAGCAGCTCCCCGGGACTCATATACGAGCAGTACTTC.

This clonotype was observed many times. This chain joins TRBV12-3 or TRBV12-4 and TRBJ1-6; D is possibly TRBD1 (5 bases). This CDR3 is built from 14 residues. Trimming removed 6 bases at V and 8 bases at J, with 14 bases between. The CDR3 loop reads CASSPVQGDSPLHF. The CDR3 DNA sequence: TGTGCCAGCAGCCCCGTGCAGGGCGATTCACCCCTCCACTTT.

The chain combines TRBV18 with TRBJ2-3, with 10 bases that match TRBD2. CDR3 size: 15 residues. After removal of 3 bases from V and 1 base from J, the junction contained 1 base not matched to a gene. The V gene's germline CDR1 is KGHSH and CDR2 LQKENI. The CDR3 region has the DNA TGTGCCAGCTCACCCGGACTAGCGGGCACAGATACGCAGTATTTT. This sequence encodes CASSPGLAGTDTQYF.

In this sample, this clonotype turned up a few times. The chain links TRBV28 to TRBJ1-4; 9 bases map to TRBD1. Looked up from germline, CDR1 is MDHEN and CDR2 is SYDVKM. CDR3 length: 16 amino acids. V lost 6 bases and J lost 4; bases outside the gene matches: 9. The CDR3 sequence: CASRGWTGAGNEKLFF. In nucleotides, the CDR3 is TGTGCCAGCAGGGGATGGACAGGGGCGGGTAATGAAAAACTGTTTTTT.

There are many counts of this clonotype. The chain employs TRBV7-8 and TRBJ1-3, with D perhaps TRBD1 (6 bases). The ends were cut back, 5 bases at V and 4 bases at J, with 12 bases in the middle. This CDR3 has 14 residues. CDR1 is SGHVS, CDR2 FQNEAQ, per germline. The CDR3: CASSLGGLGNTIYF. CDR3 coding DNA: TGTGCCAGCAGCCTTGGGGGCCTGGGAAACACCATATATTTT.

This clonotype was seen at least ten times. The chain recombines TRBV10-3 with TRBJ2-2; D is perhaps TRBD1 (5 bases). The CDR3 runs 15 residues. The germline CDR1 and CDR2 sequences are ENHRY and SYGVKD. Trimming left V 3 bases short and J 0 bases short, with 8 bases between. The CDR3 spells CAISDRAANTGELFF. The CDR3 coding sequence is TGTGCCATCAGTGACAGGGCGGCGAACACCGGGGAGCTGTTTTTT.

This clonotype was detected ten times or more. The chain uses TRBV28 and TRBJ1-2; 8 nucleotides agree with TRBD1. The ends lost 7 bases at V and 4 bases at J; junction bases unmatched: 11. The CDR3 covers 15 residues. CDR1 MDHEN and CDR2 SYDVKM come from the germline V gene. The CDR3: CASNVPGQDPYGYTF. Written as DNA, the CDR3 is TGTGCCAGCAATGTCCCGGGACAGGATCCCTATGGCTACACCTTC.

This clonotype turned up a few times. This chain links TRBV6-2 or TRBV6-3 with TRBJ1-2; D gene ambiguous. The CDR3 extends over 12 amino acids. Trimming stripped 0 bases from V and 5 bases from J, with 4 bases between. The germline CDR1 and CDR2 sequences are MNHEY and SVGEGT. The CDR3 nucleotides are TGTGCCAGCAGTTACTCGGGTTATGGCTACACCTTC. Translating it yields CASSYSGYGYTF.

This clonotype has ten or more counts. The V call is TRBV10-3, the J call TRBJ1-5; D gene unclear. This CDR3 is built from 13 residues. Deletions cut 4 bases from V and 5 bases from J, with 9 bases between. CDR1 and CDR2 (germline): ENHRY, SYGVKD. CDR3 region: CAISVDGDQPQHF. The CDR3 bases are TGTGCCATCAGTGTAGACGGTGATCAGCCCCAGCATTTT.

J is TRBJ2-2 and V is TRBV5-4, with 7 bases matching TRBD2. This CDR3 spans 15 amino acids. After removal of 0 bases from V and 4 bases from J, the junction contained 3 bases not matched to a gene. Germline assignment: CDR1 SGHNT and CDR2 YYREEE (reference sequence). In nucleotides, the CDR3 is TGTGCCAGCAGCTTGGAGCGGGGTGGCACCGGGGAGCTGTTTTTT. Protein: CASSLERGGTGELFF.

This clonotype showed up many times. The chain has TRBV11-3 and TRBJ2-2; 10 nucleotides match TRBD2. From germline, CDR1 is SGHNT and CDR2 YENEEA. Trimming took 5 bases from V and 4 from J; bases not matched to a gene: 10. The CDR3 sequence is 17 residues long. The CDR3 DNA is TGTGCCAGCAGCGCGTCTCTAGCGGGGGCCCTCACCGGGGAGCTGTTTTTT. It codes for CASSASLAGALTGELFF.

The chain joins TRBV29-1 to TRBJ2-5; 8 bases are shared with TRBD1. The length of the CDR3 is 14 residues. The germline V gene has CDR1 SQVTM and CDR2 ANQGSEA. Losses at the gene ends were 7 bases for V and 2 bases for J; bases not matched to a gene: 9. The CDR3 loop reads CSGGNRGEQETQYF. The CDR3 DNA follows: TGCAGCGGGGGAAACAGGGGGGAACAAGAGACCCAGTACTTC.

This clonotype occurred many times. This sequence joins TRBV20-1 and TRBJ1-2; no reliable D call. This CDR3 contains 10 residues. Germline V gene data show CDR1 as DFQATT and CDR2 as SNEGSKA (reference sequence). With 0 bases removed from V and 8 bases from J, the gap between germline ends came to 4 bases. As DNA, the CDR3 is TGCAGTGCTAGAGATAGAGGCTACACCTTC. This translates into CSARDRGYTF.